Below, 3 T cell receptor beta chains from the same sample are listed, as sequenced in a study of T cell responses to AZD1222 COVID-19 vaccine (dated by TCRdb to the early 2020s). The label giving this sample's time point can be read as: about 28 days (+/-7) after the second vaccine dose. Library generation was performed with the immunoSEQ multiplex PCR assay. TCRdb took over this immuneACCESS table, retaining in-frame rearrangements with V and J assigned. Such tables are incomplete; in checked studies, under half of the missing clones stem from an unresolved V gene, and the remainder is unexplained. Across this sample there are 80,000 to 100,000 clones, with 80% to 95% seen only once. The ten largest clones capture 11% of the sample. Specimen: peripheral blood, collected 28 days after the second AZD1222 dose. The receptors originated from an adult who received the AZD1222 COVID-19 vaccine.

In DNA form, the CDR3 reads TGTGCCAGCAGAACTCTCCACACCGGGGAGCTGTTTTTT. Amino acids: CASRTLHTGELFF. The chain employs TRBV3-1 (or the pseudogene TRBV3-2) and TRBJ2-2; D unresolved. Germline assignment: CDR1 LGHDT and CDR2 YNNKEL (reference sequence). The ends were cut back, 6 bases at V and 3 bases at J, with 8 bases in the middle. The CDR3 consists of 13 residues.

The J gene is TRBJ2-5, the V gene TRBV5-1; 8 nucleotides line up with TRBD2. Germline assignment: CDR1 SGHRS and CDR2 YFSETQ. The V and J ends lost 5 bases and 5 bases, in that order; junction bases with no gene match: 11. The CDR3 is 15 residues long. The CDR3, as DNA: TGCGCCAGCAGGTTCACGGGAGGGCCGGGGGAGACCCAGTACTTC. Amino acids: CASRFTGGPGETQYF. Together with reference TRBV5-1 and TRBJ2-5, the CDR3 gives the full variable domain: KAGVTQTPRYLIKTRGQQVTLSCSPISGHRSVSWYQQTPGQGLQFLFEYFSETQRNKGNFPGRFSGRQFSNSRSEMNVSTLELGDSALYLCASRFTGGPGETQYFGPGTRLLVL.

This clone appeared a single time. The chain uses TRBV5-1 and TRBJ2-1, with 9 bases matching TRBD2. The CDR3 runs to 15 residues. CDR1 and CDR2 from the germline V gene are SGHRS and YFSETQ. V was clipped by 0 bases and J by 4 bases; unmatched bases: 2. The CDR3 region has the DNA TGCGCCAGCAGCTTGGGCGGGAGGGATTACAATGAGCAGTTCTTC. Amino acid sequence: CASSLGGRDYNEQFF.